A selection of T cell receptor beta chains follows, all from one sample in a study of shared clonotypes between healthy human individuals. Measured with immunoSEQ multiplex PCR; TCRdb has only the in-frame clones, and not every one. The table includes approximately 740,000 clones, roughly 92% detected once. Sequencing was done on a sample of naive CD8+ T cells sorted from blood. The source of these receptors is a man aged 25-40 years in good health. Both conserved end residues are part of each CDR3. D genes are given only for firm matches. The size entry is marked missing in some rows and otherwise reads once, few, many or a size class.

TRBJ2-3	TRBV9	once	TRBD2	CASSDPFGSREGLTDTQYF	TGTGCCAGCAGCGACCCTTTCGGTTCGCGGGAGGGTTTGACAGATACGCAGTATTTT
TRBJ2-6	TRBV7-3	-	-	CASSKSEGLGPLSGANVLTF	TGTGCCAGCAGCAAATCGGAGGGGTTAGGGCCCCTCTCTGGGGCCAACGTCCTGACTTTC
TRBJ2-1	TRBV9	-	TRBD2	CASSVSAGAYNEQFF	TGTGCCAGCAGCGTATCCGCGGGAGCCTACAATGAGCAGTTCTTC
TRBJ2-5	TRBV19	-	-	CASSPSGWSSETQYF	TGTGCCAGTAGTCCCTCAGGGTGGAGTTCGGAGACCCAGTACTTC
TRBJ2-1	TRBV28	-	-	CASNLVGIGNEQFF	TGTGCCAGCAACTTGGTGGGGATAGGCAATGAGCAGTTCTTC
TRBJ2-1	TRBV7-8	-	-	CASSSRSGYSYNEQFF	TGTGCCAGCAGCTCCAGGTCCGGCTACTCCTACAATGAGCAGTTCTTC
TRBJ2-1	TRBV13	-	TRBD2	CASSLRGSRGNEQFF	TGTGCCAGCAGCTTACGCGGGAGTAGAGGGAATGAGCAGTTCTTC
TRBJ1-5	TRBV7-9	-	TRBD1	CASSNRTGRFQPQHF	TGTGCCAGCAGCAATAGGACAGGTCGTTTCCAGCCCCAGCATTTT
TRBJ2-7	TRBV4-1	-	TRBD1	CASSRGTGESYEQYF	TGCGCCAGCAGTCGTGGGACAGGGGAGTCCTACGAGCAGTACTTC
TRBJ2-1	TRBV27	few	TRBD2	CASSSLGLGFDEQFF	TGTGCCAGCAGTTCCCTGGGACTAGGTTTCGATGAGCAGTTCTTC
TRBJ2-1	TRBV27	-	-	CASSLYRRSYNEQFF	TGTGCCAGCAGTTTATATAGGCGGTCCTACAATGAGCAGTTCTTC
TRBJ2-6	TRBV28	once	-	CASSPPSSGANVLTF	TGTGCCAGCAGTCCCCCCAGCTCTGGGGCCAACGTCCTGACTTTC
TRBJ2-3	TRBV11-2	-	TRBD1	CASSTRSRDSRSTDTQYF	TGTGCCAGCAGCACGCGAAGCCGGGACAGTAGAAGCACAGATACGCAGTATTTT
TRBJ2-2	TRBV10-3	-	-	CAAQLGRGNTGELFF	TGTGCCGCACAACTGGGACGAGGGAACACCGGGGAGCTGTTTTTT
TRBJ1-3	TRBV7-9	-	TRBD1	CASSSPMGQGESNTIYF	TGTGCCAGCAGCTCCCCAATGGGACAGGGAGAAAGCAACACCATATATTTT
TRBJ2-1	TRBV27	-	TRBD2	CASSYLGTSRREQFF	TGTGCCAGCAGTTACCTTGGGACTAGCCGTCGGGAGCAGTTCTTC
TRBJ1-5	TRBV19	once	TRBD1	CASSTGDRTDQPQHF	TGTGCCAGTAGCACTGGGGACAGGACGGATCAGCCCCAGCATTTT
TRBJ2-7	TRBV4-2	-	-	CASSPRTEHYEQYF	TGTGCCAGCAGCCCGAGAACAGAGCACTACGAGCAGTACTTC
TRBJ2-5	TRBV5-5	-	-	CASSIGWGQETQYF	TGTGCCAGCAGCATTGGGTGGGGACAAGAGACCCAGTACTTC
TRBJ2-2	TRBV29-1	-	TRBD2	CSGTSQNTGELFF	TGCAGCGGGACTAGCCAGAACACCGGGGAGCTGTTTTTT
TRBJ2-1	TRBV7-8	-	TRBD1	CASSAGTGVSYNEQFF	TGTGCCAGCAGCGCAGGGACAGGGGTATCCTACAATGAGCAGTTCTTC
TRBJ1-1	TRBV7-6	-	-	CASSLGAAGATEAFF	TGTGCCAGCAGCTTAGGTGCAGCGGGGGCCACTGAAGCTTTCTTT
TRBJ2-5	TRBV15	-	-	CATSSNFETQYF	TGTGCCACCAGCAGCAATTTTGAGACCCAGTACTTC
TRBJ2-7	TRBV1	-	-	CTSSQDATGTGPYEQYF	TGCACCAGCAGCCAAGATGCGACGGGGACAGGACCCTACGAGCAGTACTTC